This TCR beta chain was recorded in a study of identifying expanded T cells in peripheral blood. Looked up from germline, CDR1 is SGHVS and CDR2 is FQNEAQ. The V and J ends lost 5 bases and 10 bases respectively, with 21 bases between them. The CDR3 consists of 16 residues. The data were produced by immunoSEQ multiplex PCR, yet TCRdb's version contains in-frame clones alone and is incomplete. This repertoire shows approximately 94,000 clones, around 90% found once; its top ten account for about 5.5%. Collection occurred without any documented infections or immune events in donors. About this clone itself: Its antigen is undetermined.

Study-level points and caveats: Technical replicates showed approximately 1.2 changed clones; roughly two weeks 15 to 20; four weeks 19. Variance in clone template counts between approximately two-week samples significantly increased with total template count across all healthy donors.

The source material was blood. The chain couples TRBV7-8 to TRBJ1-6, with D perhaps TRBD1 (5 bases). This TCR was recovered from a person aged 18 to 70 in good health. For the CDR3, the DNA is TGTGCCAGCAGCCCGGCCGGGGCGCACTTCGGGTCACCCCTCCACTTT. Translated, it gives CASSPAGAHFGSPLHF.